Sequencing of this T cell receptor beta chain was carried out in a study of blood T cell repertoires in COVID-19. About the research overall: The study drew acute and convalescent COVID-19 samples from the United States, Italy and Spain.

Patients at the Seattle site were enrolled during active infection and followed longitudinally. The ends lost 3 bases at V and 1 base at J; junction bases unmatched: 3. The germline V gene encodes CDR1 SGHRS and CDR2 YFSETQ. CDR3 length: 16 amino acids. The authors' processing: It was from reference gene primer amplification that nucleated cell counts were estimated. Generated by immunoSEQ multiplex PCR, the TCRdb table keeps only in-frame clones and is missing some. V and J calls and clone size come straight from that table; D and trimming were deduced from the DNA. Counted here are 270,000 or so clones, nearly 90% occurring once; the ten biggest clones make up approximately 2.1%.

The TCR originated in a woman aged 60 to 75 with COVID-19, enrolled during active disease. The chain carries TRBV5-1 and TRBJ2-3; the match to TRBD2 covers 12 bases. Material for sequencing was peripheral blood. CDR3 residues: CASSYLAGGGTDTQYF. The DNA of the CDR3 is TGCGCCAGCAGCTACCTAGCGGGGGGGGGCACAGATACGCAGTATTTT.